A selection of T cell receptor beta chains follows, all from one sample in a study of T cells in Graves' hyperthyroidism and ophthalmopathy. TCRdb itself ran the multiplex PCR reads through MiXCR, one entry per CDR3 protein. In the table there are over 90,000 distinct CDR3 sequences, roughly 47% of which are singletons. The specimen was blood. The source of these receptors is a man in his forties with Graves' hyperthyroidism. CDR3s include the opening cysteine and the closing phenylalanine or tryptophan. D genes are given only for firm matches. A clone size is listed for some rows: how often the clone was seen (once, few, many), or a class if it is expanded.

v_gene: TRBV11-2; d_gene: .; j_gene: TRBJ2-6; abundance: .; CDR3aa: CASSFQGANVLTF; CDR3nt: TGTGCCAGCAGCTTTCAGGGGGCCAACGTCCTGACTTTC
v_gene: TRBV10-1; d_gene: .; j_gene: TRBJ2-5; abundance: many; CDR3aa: CASSEFGGGQETQYF; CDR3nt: TGCGCCAGCAGTGAGTTCGGTGGGGGCCAAGAGACCCAGTACTTC
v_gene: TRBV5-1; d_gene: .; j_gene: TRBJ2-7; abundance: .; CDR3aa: CASSLVGNSYEQYF; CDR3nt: TGCGCCAGCAGCTTGGTCGGCAACTCCTACGAGCAGTACTTC
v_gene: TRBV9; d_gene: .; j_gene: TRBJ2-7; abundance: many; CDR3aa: CASSVVDTAYEQYF; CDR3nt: TGTGCCAGCAGCGTAGTGGATACGGCCTACGAGCAGTACTTC
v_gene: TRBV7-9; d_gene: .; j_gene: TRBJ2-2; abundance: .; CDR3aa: CASSSRETGELSF; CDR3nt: TGTGCCAGCAGCTCAAGAGAAACCGGGGAGCTGTCTTTT
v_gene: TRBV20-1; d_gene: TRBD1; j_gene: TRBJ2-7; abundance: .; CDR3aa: CSARRQGKNEQYF; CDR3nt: TGCAGTGCTAGAAGACAGGGGAAAAACGAGCAGTACTTC
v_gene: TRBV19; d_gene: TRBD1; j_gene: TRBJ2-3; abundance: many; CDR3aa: CASSPDRGGTDTQYF; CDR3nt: TGTGCCAGTAGCCCGGACAGGGGTGGCACAGATACGCAGTATTTT
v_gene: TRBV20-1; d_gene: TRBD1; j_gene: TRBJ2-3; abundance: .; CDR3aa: CSATGGTDTQYF; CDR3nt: TGCAGTGCAACAGGGGGCACAGATACGCAGTATTTT
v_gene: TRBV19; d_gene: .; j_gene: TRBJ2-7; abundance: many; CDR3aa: CASSIATFYEQYF; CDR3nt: TGTGCCAGTAGTATCGCGACGTTCTACGAGCAGTACTTC
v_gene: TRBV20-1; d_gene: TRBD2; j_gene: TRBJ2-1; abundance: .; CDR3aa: CSARALRREVSYNEQFF; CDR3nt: TGCAGTGCTAGAGCTCTGCGGCGGGAGGTATCCTACAATGAGCAGTTCTTC
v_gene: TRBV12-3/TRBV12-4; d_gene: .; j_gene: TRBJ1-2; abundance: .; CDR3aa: CASRPREGYGYTF; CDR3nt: TGTGCCAGCAGACCACGGGAGGGGTATGGCTACACCTTC
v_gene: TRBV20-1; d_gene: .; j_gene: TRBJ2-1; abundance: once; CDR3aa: CSAVWFSYNEQFF; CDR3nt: TGCAGTGCTGTTTGGTTCTCCTACAATGAGCAGTTCTTC
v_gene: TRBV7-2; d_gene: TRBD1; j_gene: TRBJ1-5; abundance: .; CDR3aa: CASTLSGDRWQPPQHF; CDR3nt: TGTGCCAGCACTCTGAGTGGGGACAGGTGGCAACCGCCCCAGCATTTT
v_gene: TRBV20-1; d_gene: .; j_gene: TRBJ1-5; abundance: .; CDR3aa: CSARGGGQPQHF; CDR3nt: TGCAGTGCTAGGGGGGGGGGTCAGCCCCAGCATTTT
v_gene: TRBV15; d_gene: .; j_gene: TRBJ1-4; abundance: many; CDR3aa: CATSTPVGDEKLFF; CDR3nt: TGTGCCACCAGCACCCCAGTAGGGGATGAAAAACTGTTTTTT
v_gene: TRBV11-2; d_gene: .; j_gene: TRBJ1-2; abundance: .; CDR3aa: CASSLDRRGVSF; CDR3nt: TGTGCCAGCAGCTTAGATCGCAGGGGCGTAAGCTTC